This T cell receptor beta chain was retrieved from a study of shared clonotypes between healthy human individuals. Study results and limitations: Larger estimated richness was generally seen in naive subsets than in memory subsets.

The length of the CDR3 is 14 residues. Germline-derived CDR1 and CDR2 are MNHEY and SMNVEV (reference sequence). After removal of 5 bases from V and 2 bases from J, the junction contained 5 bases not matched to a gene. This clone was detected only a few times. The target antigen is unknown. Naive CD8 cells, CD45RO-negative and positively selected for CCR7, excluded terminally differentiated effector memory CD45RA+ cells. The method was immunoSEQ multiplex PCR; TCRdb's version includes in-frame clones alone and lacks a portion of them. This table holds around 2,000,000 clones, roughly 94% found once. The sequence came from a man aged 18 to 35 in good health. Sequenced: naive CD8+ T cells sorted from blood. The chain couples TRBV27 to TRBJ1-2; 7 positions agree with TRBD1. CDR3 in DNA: TGTGCCAGCAGTCTCAGACAGGGCAACTATGGCTACACCTTC. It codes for CASSLRQGNYGYTF.